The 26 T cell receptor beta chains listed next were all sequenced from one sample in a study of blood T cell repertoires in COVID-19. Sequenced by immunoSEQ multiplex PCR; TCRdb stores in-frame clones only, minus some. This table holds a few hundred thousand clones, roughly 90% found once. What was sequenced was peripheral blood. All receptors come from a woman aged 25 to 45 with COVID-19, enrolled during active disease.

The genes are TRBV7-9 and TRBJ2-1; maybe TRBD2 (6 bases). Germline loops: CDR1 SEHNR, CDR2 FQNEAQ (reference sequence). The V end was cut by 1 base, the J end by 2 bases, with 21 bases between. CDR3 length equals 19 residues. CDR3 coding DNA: TGTGCCAGCAGCTTAGGAAAGGGCCTCGGTGGACTACCCTACAATGAGCAGTTCTTC. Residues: CASSLGKGLGGLPYNEQFF. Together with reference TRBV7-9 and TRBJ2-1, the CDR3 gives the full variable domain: DTGVSQNPRHKITKRGQNVTFRCDPISEHNRLYWYRQTLGQGPEFLTYFQNEAQLEKSRLLSDRFSAERPKGSFSTLEIQRTEQGDSAMYLCASSLGKGLGGLPYNEQFFGPGTRLTVL.

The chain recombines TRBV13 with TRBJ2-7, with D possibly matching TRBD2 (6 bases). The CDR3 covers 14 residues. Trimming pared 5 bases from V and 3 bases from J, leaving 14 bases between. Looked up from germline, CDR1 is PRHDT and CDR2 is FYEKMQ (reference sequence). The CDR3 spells CASSTGTGNYEQYF. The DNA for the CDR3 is TGTGCCAGCAGCACGGGGACTGGGAACTACGAGCAGTACTTC.

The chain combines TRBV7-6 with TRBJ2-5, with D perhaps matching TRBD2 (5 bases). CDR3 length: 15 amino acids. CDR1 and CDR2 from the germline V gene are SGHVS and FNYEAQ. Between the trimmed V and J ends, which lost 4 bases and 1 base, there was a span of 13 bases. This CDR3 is CASSSTQRGQETQYF. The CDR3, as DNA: TGTGCCAGCAGCTCAACCCAACGGGGCCAAGAGACCCAGTACTTC.

The CDR3 region has the DNA TGTGCCAGCAGGCCCGGGACAGGGGGTTACGAGCAGTACTTC. Translation: CASRPGTGGYEQYF. The genes are TRBV2 and TRBJ2-7, with 11 bases lining up with TRBD1. The germline CDR1 and CDR2 sequences are SNHLY and FYNNEI. The CDR3 is 14 amino acids. Losses at the gene ends were 6 bases for V and 4 bases for J; bases not matched to a gene: 5.

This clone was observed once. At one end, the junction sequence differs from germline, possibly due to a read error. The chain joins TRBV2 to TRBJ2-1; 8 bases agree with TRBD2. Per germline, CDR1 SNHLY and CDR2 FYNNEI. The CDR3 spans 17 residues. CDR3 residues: CASREEKAGGSYNEQFF. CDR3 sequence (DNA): TGTGCCAGCAGGGAAGAAAAGGCGGGAGGATCCTACAATGAGCAGTTCTTC.

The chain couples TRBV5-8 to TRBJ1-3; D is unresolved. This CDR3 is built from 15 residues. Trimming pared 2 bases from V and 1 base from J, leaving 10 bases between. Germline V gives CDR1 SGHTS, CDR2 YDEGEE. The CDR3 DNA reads TGTGCCAGCAGCTTAATAGGAGGATCTGGAAACACCATATATTTT. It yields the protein CASSLIGGSGNTIYF.

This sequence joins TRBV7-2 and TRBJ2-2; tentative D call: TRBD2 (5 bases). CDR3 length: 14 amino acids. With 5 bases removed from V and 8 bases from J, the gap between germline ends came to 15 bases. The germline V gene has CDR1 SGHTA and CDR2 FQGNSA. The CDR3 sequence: CASSGRGTGGELFF. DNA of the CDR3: TGTGCCAGCAGCGGCCGGGGAACGGGGGGGGAGCTGTTTTTT.

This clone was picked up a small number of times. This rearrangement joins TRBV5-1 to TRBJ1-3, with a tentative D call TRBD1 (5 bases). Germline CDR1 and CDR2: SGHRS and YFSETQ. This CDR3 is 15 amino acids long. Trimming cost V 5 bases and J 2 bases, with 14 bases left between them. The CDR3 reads CASRDIAGPGNTIYF. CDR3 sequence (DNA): TGCGCCAGCAGGGATATCGCAGGGCCTGGAAACACCATATATTTT.

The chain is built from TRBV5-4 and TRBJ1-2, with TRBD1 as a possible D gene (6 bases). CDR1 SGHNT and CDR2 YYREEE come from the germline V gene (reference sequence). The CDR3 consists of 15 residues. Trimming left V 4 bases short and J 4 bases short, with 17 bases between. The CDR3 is CASSPSRQATYGYTF. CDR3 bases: TGTGCCAGCAGCCCAAGCAGACAGGCGACCTATGGCTACACCTTC.

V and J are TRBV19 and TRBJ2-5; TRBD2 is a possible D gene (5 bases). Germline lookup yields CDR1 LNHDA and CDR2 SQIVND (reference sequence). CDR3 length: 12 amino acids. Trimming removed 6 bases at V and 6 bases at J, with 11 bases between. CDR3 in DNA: TGTGCCAGTAGCGGGATAGCAAAGACCCAGTACTTC. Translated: CASSGIAKTQYF.

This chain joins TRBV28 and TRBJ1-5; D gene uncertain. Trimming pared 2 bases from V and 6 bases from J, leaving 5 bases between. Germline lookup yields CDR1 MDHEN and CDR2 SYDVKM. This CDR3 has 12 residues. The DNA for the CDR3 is TGTGCCAGCAGTTTAGTCGGTCAGCCCCAGCATTTT. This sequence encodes CASSLVGQPQHF.

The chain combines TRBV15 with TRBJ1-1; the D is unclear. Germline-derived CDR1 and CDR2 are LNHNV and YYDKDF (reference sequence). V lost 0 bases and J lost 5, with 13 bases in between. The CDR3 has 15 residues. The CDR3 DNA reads TGTGCCACCAGCAGAGATATTGAGATCTCGACTGAAGCTTTCTTT. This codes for CATSRDIEISTEAFF.

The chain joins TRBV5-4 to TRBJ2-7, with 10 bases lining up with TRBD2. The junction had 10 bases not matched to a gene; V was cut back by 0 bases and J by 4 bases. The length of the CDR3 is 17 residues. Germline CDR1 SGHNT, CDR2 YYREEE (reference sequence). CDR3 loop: CASSLEGRASGRYEQYF. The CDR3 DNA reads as TGTGCCAGCAGCTTGGAAGGTCGGGCTAGCGGGAGATACGAGCAGTACTTC.

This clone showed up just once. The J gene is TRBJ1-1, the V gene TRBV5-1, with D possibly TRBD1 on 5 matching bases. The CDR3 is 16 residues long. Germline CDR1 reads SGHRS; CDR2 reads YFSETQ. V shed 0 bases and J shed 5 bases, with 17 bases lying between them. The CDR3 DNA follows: TGCGCCAGCAGCTTGGGGTGGGGCAGGGAACAGACTGAAGCTTTCTTT. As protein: CASSLGWGREQTEAFF.

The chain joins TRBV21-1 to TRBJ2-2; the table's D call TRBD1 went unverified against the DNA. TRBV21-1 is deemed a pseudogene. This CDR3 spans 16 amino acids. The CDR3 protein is CASSKDDRGLTGELFF. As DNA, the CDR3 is TGTGCCAGCAGCAAAGACGACAGGGGTCTGACCGGGGAGCTGTTTTTT.

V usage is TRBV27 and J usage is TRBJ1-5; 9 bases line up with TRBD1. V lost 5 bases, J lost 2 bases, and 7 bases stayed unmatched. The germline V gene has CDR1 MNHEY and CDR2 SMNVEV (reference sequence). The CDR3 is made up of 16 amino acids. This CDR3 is CASSERQGVGNQPQHF. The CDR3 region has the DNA TGTGCCAGCAGTGAGAGACAGGGGGTAGGCAATCAGCCCCAGCATTTT.

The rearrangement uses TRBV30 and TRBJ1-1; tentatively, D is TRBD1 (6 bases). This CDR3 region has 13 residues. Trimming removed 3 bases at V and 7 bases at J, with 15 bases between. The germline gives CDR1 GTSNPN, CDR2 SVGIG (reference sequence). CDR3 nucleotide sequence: TGTGCCTGGAGGTCCCAGGGGTTTGGTGAAGCTTTCTTT. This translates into CAWRSQGFGEAFF.

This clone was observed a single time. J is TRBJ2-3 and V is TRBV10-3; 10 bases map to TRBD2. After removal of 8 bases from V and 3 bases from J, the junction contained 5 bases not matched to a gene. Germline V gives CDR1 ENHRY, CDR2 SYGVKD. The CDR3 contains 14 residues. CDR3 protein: CAIGGTSVTDTQYF. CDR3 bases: TGTGCCATCGGGGGGACTAGCGTGACAGATACGCAGTATTTT.

This CDR3 is CASSELRATNEKLFF. In DNA, the CDR3 is TGTGCCAGCAGCGAGCTCCGTGCAACTAATGAAAAACTGTTTTTT. The chain has TRBV7-6 and TRBJ1-4; D not resolved. Looked up from germline, CDR1 is SGHVS and CDR2 is FNYEAQ. Trimming cost V 5 bases and J 0 bases, with 10 bases left between them. The CDR3 is 15 residues long.

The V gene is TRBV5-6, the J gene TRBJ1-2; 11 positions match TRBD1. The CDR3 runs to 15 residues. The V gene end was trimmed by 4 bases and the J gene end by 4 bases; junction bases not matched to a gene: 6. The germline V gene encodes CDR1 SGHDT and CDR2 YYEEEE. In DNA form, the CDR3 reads TGTGCCAGCAGCCGAGGGACAGGGGGAACCTATGGCTACACCTTC. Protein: CASSRGTGGTYGYTF.

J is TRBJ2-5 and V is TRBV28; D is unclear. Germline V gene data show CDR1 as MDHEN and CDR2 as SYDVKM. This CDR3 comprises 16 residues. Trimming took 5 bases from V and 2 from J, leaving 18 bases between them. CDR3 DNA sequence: TGTGCCAGCAGTCCCCTTTTTGGGCCCCTACAAGAGACCCAGTACTTC. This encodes CASSPLFGPLQETQYF.

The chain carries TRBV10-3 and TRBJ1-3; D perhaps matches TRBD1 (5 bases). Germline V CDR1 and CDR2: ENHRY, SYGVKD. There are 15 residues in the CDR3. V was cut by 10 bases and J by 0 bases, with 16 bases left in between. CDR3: CASGTSTFSGNTIYF. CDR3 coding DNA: TGTGCCAGCGGGACGTCTACCTTCTCTGGAAACACCATATATTTT.

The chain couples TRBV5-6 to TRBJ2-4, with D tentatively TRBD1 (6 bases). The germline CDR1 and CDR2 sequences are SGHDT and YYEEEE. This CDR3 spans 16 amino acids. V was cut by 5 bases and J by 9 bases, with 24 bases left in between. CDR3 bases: TGTGCCAGCAGTCGACTAATAAGCAGGGGCGCGGGCATTCAGTACTTC. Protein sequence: CASSRLISRGAGIQYF. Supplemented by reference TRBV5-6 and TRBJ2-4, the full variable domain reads DAGVTQSPTHLIKTRGQQVTLRCSPKSGHDTVSWYQQALGQGPQFIFQYYEEEERQRGNFPDRFSGHQFPNYSSELNVNALLLGDSALYLCASSRLISRGAGIQYFGAGTRLSVL.

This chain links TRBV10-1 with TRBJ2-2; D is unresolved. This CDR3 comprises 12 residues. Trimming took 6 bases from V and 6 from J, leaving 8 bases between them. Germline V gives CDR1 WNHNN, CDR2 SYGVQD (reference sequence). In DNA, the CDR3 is TGCGCCAGCAGGTCGCTAGCCGGGGAGCTGTTTTTT. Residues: CASRSLAGELFF.

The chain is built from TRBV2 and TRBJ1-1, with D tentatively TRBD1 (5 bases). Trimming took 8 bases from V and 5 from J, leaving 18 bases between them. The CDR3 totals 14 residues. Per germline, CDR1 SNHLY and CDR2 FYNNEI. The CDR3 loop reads CASGVGERGTEAFF. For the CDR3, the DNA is TGTGCCAGCGGAGTAGGGGAGCGGGGAACTGAAGCTTTCTTT.

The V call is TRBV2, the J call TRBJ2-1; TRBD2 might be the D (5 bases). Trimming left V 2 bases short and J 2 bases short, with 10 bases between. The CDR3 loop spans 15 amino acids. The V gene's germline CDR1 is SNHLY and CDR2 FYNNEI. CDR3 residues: CASSEISGPYNEQFF. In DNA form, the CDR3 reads TGTGCCAGCAGTGAAATAAGCGGCCCCTACAATGAGCAGTTCTTC.